The clone carrying this TCR beta chain was detected only a few times. The sample comes from a study of patients and donors after allogeneic stem cell transplantation. TCRdb reprocessed the RT-PCR reads via MiXCR and lists one record per CDR3 protein. The data contain approximately 200,000 distinct CDR3 sequences, 41% of them singletons. V shed 4 bases and J shed 0 bases, with 16 bases lying between them. The CDR3 runs to 17 residues. Looked up from germline, CDR1 is LGHNT and CDR2 is FRNRAP. The V and J genes are TRBV12-5 and TRBJ1-5; no clear D. The sequence came from a human donor who was either an allogeneic HSCT recipient or a stem cell or donor lymphocyte infusion donor (not recorded which). It is not recorded whose cells these are; they may come from a transplant donor. The sequenced sample consisted of blood, either unsorted or a sorted T cell fraction (not recorded which). DNA for the CDR3: TGTGCTAGTGGTTACTTCGGGTCAGCTTATAGCAATCAGCCCCAGCATTTT. Its protein product is CASGYFGSAYSNQPQHF.